This T cell receptor (beta chain) originates from a study of post-analysis software for immune sequencing data (dated by TCRdb to between 2015 and 2017). General notes on the study: Disease courses on record covered relapsing-remitting, secondary progressive and progressive-relapsing multiple sclerosis, though some patients had no subtype annotation. A subset of samples was prepared in parallel using single-end sample barcoding, then pooled and co-amplified after Illumina adapter ligation. The patient repertoires were compared against fewer than twelve previously published healthy control repertoires obtained from donors aged about 6 to 25 years.

What the research found in general, with its limitations: Strong co-clustering of samples prepared in the same batch was shown by direct clustering with F measure, prompting a batch-effect correction. Normalized Chao1 diversity was significantly lower in multiple sclerosis patients than controls, suggesting substantial peripheral T-cell clonal expansion. The multiple sclerosis patient group was slightly younger than the control group. Roughly 5 TRBV segments, including TRBV5-6, TRBV5-1 and TRBV20-1, were significantly more frequent in patients than controls.

TCR beta repertoires were profiled from peripheral blood of approximately 13 young patients with multiple sclerosis to demonstrate the VDJtools post-analysis software. Multiple sclerosis patients were children and adolescents aged about 6 to 15 years. This clonotype has just a few counts. The clone's antigen remains unknown. Base qualities are not recorded, but no much larger clone differs from it by a single base. Libraries came from PCR. Sequencing was carried out with an Illumina HiSeq 2500. To reduce PCR and sequencing biases, unique molecular identifiers were built into the TCR beta cDNA libraries. Roughly 500,000 cDNA molecules were obtained per 1 to 10 million input T cells, so each molecule approximated one T cell. Patient libraries were prepared and sequenced with the same protocol used for the earlier healthy control dataset. Within a given batch, samples were prepared together, multiplexed and sequenced on the same HiSeq lane. For the original study's pipeline: MIGEC was used to process the raw barcoded reads, and molecular identifier groups with only a single read were discarded before consensus assembly and CDR3 extraction. Clonotype tables were post-analysed with VDJtools, normalizing diversity by down-sampling all datasets to the smallest sample size. In repertoire overlap clustering, CDR3 amino acid sequences, but not nucleotide sequences, were matched to correct batch-related cross-sample contamination. TCRdb trimmed public reads at Q25 via fastp, called clones via MiXCR and kept in-frame beta chains. Each CDR3 protein gets just one entry, which takes the most common genes and DNA from the rows behind it. TCRdb, not the original authors, processed these V and J calls. This sample holds around 710,000 distinct CDR3 sequences; 40% to 55% were observed only once. The ten top clones hold 4% to 5% of the sample.

For CDR1 and CDR2, the germline V gene lists SGHTA and FQGNSA. V loses 4 bases at its end and J loses 1 base; junction bases beyond the gene matches: 5. Its CDR3 holds 16 amino acids, cysteine through phenylalanine. CDR3 DNA only is kept here, 48 bases in frame from base 1. The sequence is built from TRBV7-2 and TRBJ2-5; TRBD2 lines up with 11 middle nucleotides. The clonotype was recovered from a girl under 18 with multiple sclerosis. The specimen sequenced was blood. The bases are TGTGCCAGCAGCTCTCTAGCGGGAGGCTTCCAAGAGACCCAGTACTTC. Its protein reads: CASSSLAGGFQETQYF. Here the CDR3 is joined to the reference TRBV7-2 and TRBJ2-5 genes, and the full variable domain is: GAGVSQSPSNKVTEKGKDVELRCDPISGHTALYWYRQSLGQGLEFLIYFQGNSAPDKSGLPSDRFSAERTGGSVSTLTIQRTQQEDSAVYLCASSSLAGGFQETQYFGPGTRLLVL.